This is a list of T cell receptor beta chains from one sample in a study of shared clonotypes between healthy human individuals. Method: immunoSEQ multiplex PCR; TCRdb's copy keeps in-frame clones and lacks some. The sample contains 90,000 to 100,000 clones, around 47% of which appear only once. Input material: PBMCs. Receptor source: a woman in her forties in good health. Some clones in this sample may be carry-over from other donors' samples. Both conserved end residues are part of each CDR3. The order of the fields is V gene, CDR3 length, clone size, D gene, J gene, CDR3 protein, CDR3 DNA. D genes are given only for firm matches. The listing skips clone size in some rows; elsewhere it reads once, few, many or a size class.

TRBV6-1	13	NA	NA	TRBJ1-2	CASSEAVGGGYTF	TGTGCCAGCAGTGAAGCGGTAGGAGGTGGCTACACCTTC
TRBV7-9	14	NA	TRBD2	TRBJ2-1	CASSVGLGTNEQFF	TGTGCCAGCAGCGTGGGACTAGGGACCAATGAGCAGTTCTTC
TRBV6-1	16	NA	NA	TRBJ2-7	CASSGGRLAFTYEQYF	TGTGCCAGCAGTGGAGGTCGTCTAGCGTTTACCTACGAGCAGTACTTC
TRBV30	11	many	NA	TRBJ2-1	CAWTRGNEQFF	TGTGCCTGGACTCGTGGGAATGAGCAGTTCTTC
TRBV2	14	many	NA	TRBJ1-2	CASSVQGAASGYTF	TGTGCCAGCAGTGTTCAAGGGGCGGCGAGCGGCTACACCTTC
TRBV28	13	NA	NA	TRBJ1-1	CASSEGAVAEAFF	TGTGCCAGCAGCGAAGGGGCCGTAGCTGAAGCTTTCTTT
TRBV7-9	15	NA	NA	TRBJ1-4	CASSLGSRGDEKLFF	TGTGCCAGCAGCTTAGGAAGTCGGGGGGATGAAAAACTGTTTTTT
TRBV29-1	15	NA	NA	TRBJ2-7	CSVEAQSQGFYEQYF	TGCAGCGTTGAAGCCCAGAGCCAAGGATTCTACGAGCAGTACTTC
TRBV21-1	16	many	NA	TRBJ2-7	CASSKERTGGAYEQYF	TGTGCCAGCAGCAAAGAGAGGACGGGCGGGGCCTACGAGCAGTACTTC
TRBV19	16	many	TRBD1	TRBJ1-5	CASSISPQGAEQPQHF	TGTGCCAGTAGTATCTCTCCACAGGGGGCCGAGCAGCCCCAGCATTTT
TRBV4-2	12	NA	NA	TRBJ2-1	CASSQGGGWQFF	TGTGCCAGCAGCCAAGGTGGAGGTTGGCAGTTCTTC
TRBV18	15	NA	TRBD1	TRBJ1-1	CASLGQGAMNTEAFF	TGTGCCAGTCTTGGACAGGGGGCGATGAACACTGAAGCTTTCTTT
TRBV5-1	16	few	NA	TRBJ2-3	CASSLGHPTNTDTQYF	TGCGCCAGCAGCCTGGGACACCCGACTAACACAGATACGCAGTATTTT
TRBV30	14	NA	TRBD2	TRBJ2-5	CAWRLAGGPETQYF	TGTGCCTGGAGGTTAGCGGGAGGGCCGGAGACCCAGTACTTC
TRBV9	12	NA	NA	TRBJ1-2	CASTSTSRGYTF	TGTGCCAGCACGAGCACCAGTCGGGGCTACACCTTC
TRBV7-3	15	NA	NA	TRBJ1-6	CASSLGGSYNSPLHF	TGTGCCAGCAGCTTAGGGGGGTCCTATAATTCACCCCTCCACTTT
TRBV4-3	14	NA	NA	TRBJ1-1	CASSLGMVNTEAFF	TGCGCCAGCAGCCTAGGTATGGTGAACACTGAAGCTTTCTTT
TRBV30	14	NA	NA	TRBJ2-7	CAWGIQGSSYEQYF	TGTGCCTGGGGTATACAGGGTAGCTCCTACGAGCAGTACTTC
TRBV4-2	16	few	TRBD2	TRBJ2-7	CASSQEAGGPSYEQYF	TGTGCCAGCAGCCAAGAAGCGGGAGGGCCCTCCTACGAGCAGTACTTC
TRBV7-9	14	NA	NA	TRBJ2-3	CASSLEHSTDTQYF	TGTGCCAGCAGCTTAGAACACAGCACAGATACGCAGTATTTT
TRBV6-1	12	many	NA	TRBJ2-1	CASSVTFDEQFF	TGTGCCAGCAGTGTGACCTTCGATGAGCAGTTCTTC
TRBV4-2	15	once	NA	TRBJ1-4	CASRLGGLTDEKLFF	TGTGCCAGTAGACTTGGGGGGCTAACGGATGAAAAACTGTTTTTT
TRBV7-8	12	NA	NA	TRBJ1-5	CASSPFNQPQHF	TGTGCCAGCAGCCCATTCAATCAGCCCCAGCATTTT
TRBV30	15	many	NA	TRBJ1-1	CAWSVPRTARTEAFF	TGTGCCTGGAGTGTACCCAGGACGGCCCGCACTGAAGCTTTCTTT
TRBV28	16	few	TRBD2	TRBJ2-7	CASSSSPSGGRYQQYF	TGTGCCAGCAGCTCCTCCCCATCGGGAGGGAGGTACCAGCAGTACTTC
TRBV19	14	few	TRBD2	TRBJ2-1	CASSMGDYTNEQFF	TGTGCCAGTAGTATGGGGGACTACACTAATGAGCAGTTCTTC
TRBV27	13	NA	TRBD1	TRBJ2-7	CASSHRGSYEQYF	TGTGCCAGCAGTCACAGGGGCTCCTACGAGCAGTACTTC
TRBV5-6	14	once	NA	TRBJ2-7	CASSAGTPASEQYF	TGTGCCAGCAGCGCCGGGACCCCTGCCTCCGAGCAGTACTTC
TRBV2	11	few	NA	TRBJ1-4	CASSEREKLFF	TGTGCCAGCAGTGAACGGGAAAAACTGTTTTTT
TRBV19	13	many	NA	TRBJ2-1	CASRSVGHNEQFF	TGTGCCAGTAGGTCGGTCGGACACAATGAGCAGTTCTTC
TRBV7-3	15	many	NA	TRBJ2-7	CASSFLRYSPYEQYF	TGTGCCAGCAGTTTCCTCCGCTACTCACCCTACGAGCAGTACTTC
TRBV30	14	many	TRBD1	TRBJ2-7	CAAPRTGISYEQYF	TGTGCCGCACCCAGGACAGGGATCTCCTACGAGCAGTACTTC
TRBV5-1	10	few	NA	TRBJ1-4	CASSGEKLFF	TGCGCCAGCAGCGGGGAAAAACTGTTTTTT
TRBV4-2	16	many	TRBD1	TRBJ2-3	CASSQDGTGGADTQYF	TGTGCCAGCAGCCAAGATGGGACAGGGGGGGCAGATACGCAGTATTTT
TRBV15	18	NA	TRBD2	TRBJ2-6	CATSTVTSGASGANVLTF	TGTGCCACCAGCACGGTGACTAGCGGGGCCTCTGGGGCCAACGTCCTGACTTTC
TRBV6-5	15	few	NA	TRBJ2-7	CASSYSGLRNYEQYF	TGTGCCAGCAGTTACTCCGGGCTCCGTAACTACGAGCAGTACTTC
TRBV28	16	NA	TRBD1	TRBJ1-5	CASSSLTGTLNQPQHF	TGTGCCAGCAGTTCCCTGACAGGGACTCTCAATCAGCCCCAGCATTTT
TRBV5-4	17	NA	TRBD1	TRBJ2-7	CASSLQLSAGGSYEQYF	TGTGCCAGCAGCTTACAGCTTTCGGCAGGGGGCTCCTACGAGCAGTACTTC
TRBV29-1	14	few	NA	TRBJ1-1	CSVYAGPGNTEAFF	TGCAGCGTTTATGCAGGGCCCGGGAACACTGAAGCTTTCTTT
TRBV15	14	NA	TRBD2	TRBJ2-3	CATSRGGFTDSQYF	TGTGCCACCTCTCGGGGGGGCTTTACAGATTCGCAGTATTTT
TRBV25-1	14	NA	NA	TRBJ2-7	CASSDSAGGYEQYF	TGTGCCAGCAGTGACTCCGCAGGGGGGTACGAGCAGTACTTC
TRBV15	14	NA	NA	TRBJ1-2	CATSRDTGNYGYTF	TGTGCCACCAGCAGAGATACAGGGAACTATGGCTACACCTTC
TRBV2	11	NA	NA	TRBJ2-1	CASSEADPKFF	TGTGCCAGCAGTGAAGCGGACCCAAAGTTCTTC
TRBV27	14	NA	TRBD2	TRBJ2-7	CARSAGKSSYEQYF	TGTGCCAGATCAGCGGGGAAGAGCTCCTACGAGCAGTACTTC
TRBV28	12	NA	NA	TRBJ1-1	CASSPQQAAAFF	TGTGCCAGCAGTCCCCAACAGGCAGCGGCGTTCTTT
TRBV4-1	14	few	NA	TRBJ2-1	CASSQAQGKNEQFF	TGCGCCAGCAGCCAAGCTCAGGGTAAGAATGAGCAGTTCTTC
TRBV25-1	15	NA	TRBD1	TRBJ1-3	CASSEPRTGGNTIYF	TGTGCCAGCAGTGAACCTCGGACAGGGGGAAACACCATATATTTT
TRBV7-2	12	NA	NA	TRBJ2-5	CASSLGGKTQYF	TGTGCCAGCAGCCTCGGGGGAAAGACCCAGTACTTC
TRBV7-8	13	few	NA	TRBJ2-7	CASTGRADYEQYF	TGTGCCAGCACCGGGCGGGCGGACTACGAGCAGTACTTC